The 21 T cell receptor beta chains presented below share a single source sample, sequenced in a study of T cell responses to AZD1222 COVID-19 vaccine. Assay: immunoSEQ multiplex PCR; the TCRdb copy retains only in-frame clones and omits some. The sample holds 90,000 to 150,000 clones; 80% to 95% are singletons and the top ten take 4% to 4.5%. The sequences come from peripheral blood, collected 28 days after the second dose of the MenACWY control vaccine. The receptors were gathered from an adult who received the MenACWY meningococcal vaccine as a control.

J is TRBJ2-3 and V is TRBV5-5; the D gene is possibly TRBD1 (5 bases). There are 14 residues in the CDR3. Between the trimmed V and J ends, which lost 0 bases and 1 base, there was a span of 6 bases. The germline V gene has CDR1 SGHKS and CDR2 YYEKEE (reference sequence). CDR3 region: CASSLARGTDTQYF. The CDR3 DNA follows: TGTGCCAGCAGCTTGGCCAGGGGCACAGATACGCAGTATTTT.

This clone has a single count. The J gene is TRBJ2-1, the V gene TRBV30, with 10 nucleotides matching TRBD2. V was pared by 4 bases and J by 8 bases, with 11 bases of the junction left unmatched. Germline V lookup: CDR1 GTSNPN, CDR2 SVGIG (reference sequence). CDR3 length: 15 residues. CDR3: CAWKLAGAGGHEQFF. Here the CDR3 DNA reads TGTGCCTGGAAGCTAGCGGGAGCAGGAGGGCATGAGCAGTTCTTC.

This sequence joins TRBV6-4 and TRBJ2-1; 10 bases are shared with TRBD2. The V gene end was trimmed by 4 bases and the J gene end by 4 bases; junction bases not matched to a gene: 1. Germline V CDR1 and CDR2: MRHNA, SNTAGT. The CDR3 is 14 amino acids. CDR3 DNA sequence: TGTGCCAGCAGTGCTAGCGGGGGATACAATGAGCAGTTCTTC. Amino acid sequence: CASSASGGYNEQFF.

The CDR3, as DNA: TGCGCCAGCAGAACTGACAGCAGGGAGCTGTTTTTT. This translates into CASRTDSRELFF. The chain couples TRBV5-1 to TRBJ2-2; D may be TRBD1 (5 bases). V lost 5 bases, J lost 9 bases, and 11 bases lay in between. CDR1 is SGHRS and CDR2 is YFSETQ in the germline V gene. The CDR3 spans 12 residues.

CDR3 bases: TGCGCCAGCAGCCCAGGGGGACAGGGACGCGGCTACACCTTC. It specifies CASSPGGQGRGYTF. The chain joins TRBV4-1 to TRBJ1-2; 9 bases are a match to TRBD1. The germline V gene encodes CDR1 MGHRA and CDR2 YSYEKL. The CDR3 length is 14 residues. With 4 bases clipped from V and 8 bases from J, the junction kept 8 bases outside the gene matches.

The J gene is TRBJ2-2, the V gene TRBV4-3; D unresolved. Trimming left V 0 bases short and J 4 bases short, with 3 bases between. This CDR3 spans 13 amino acids. Germline assignment: CDR1 LGHNA and CDR2 YSLEER. CDR3 loop: CASSQDLTGELFF. In DNA, the CDR3 is TGCGCCAGCAGCCAAGATCTCACCGGGGAGCTGTTTTTT.

The rearrangement links TRBV7-9 to TRBJ1-2; TRBD1 aligns across 11 bases. After removal of 5 bases from V and 4 bases from J, the junction contained 9 bases not matched to a gene. Looked up from germline, CDR1 is SEHNR and CDR2 is FQNEAQ (reference sequence). This CDR3 has 16 residues. The CDR3 loop reads CASSRTGGAFAYGYTF. CDR3 DNA sequence: TGTGCCAGCAGCCGGACAGGGGGCGCTTTTGCCTATGGCTACACCTTC.

This clone was seen a single time. The chain uses TRBV4-3 and TRBJ1-6; maybe TRBD1 (6 bases). V was trimmed by 2 bases and J by 9 bases, leaving 17 bases between them. The germline V gene has CDR1 LGHNA and CDR2 YSLEER. This CDR3 has 16 residues. CDR3 DNA sequence: TGCGCCAGCAGCCAATCCTTTTGGGGGGGCGCTTCACCCCTCCACTTT. Translating gives CASSQSFWGGASPLHF.

V gene TRBV19 combines with J gene TRBJ1-5; D ambiguous. The CDR3 length is 12 residues. The V end was cut by 5 bases, the J end by 4 bases, with 6 bases between. Germline CDR1 is LNHDA and CDR2 is SQIVND (reference sequence). CDR3 amino acids: CASSPRNQPQHF. DNA for the CDR3: TGTGCCAGTAGTCCAAGGAATCAGCCCCAGCATTTT.

This chain joins TRBV28 and TRBJ2-1, with D hard to call. The V end was cut by 2 bases, the J end by 6 bases, with 17 bases between. Germline CDR1 is MDHEN and CDR2 is SYDVKM. The CDR3 has 16 residues. The CDR3 sequence is CASSLDTTKFFNEQFF. In nucleotides, the CDR3 is TGTGCCAGCAGTTTAGATACGACAAAGTTTTTCAATGAGCAGTTCTTC.

The chain recombines TRBV4-2 with TRBJ1-5, with no clear D. The CDR3 is made up of 16 amino acids. The V gene's germline CDR1 is LGHNA and CDR2 YNFKEQ. V gave up 2 bases and J gave up 2 bases, with 13 bases separating them. The chain's CDR3 is CASSQTMLVGNQPQHF. The CDR3 nucleotides are TGTGCCAGCAGCCAAACGATGCTGGTGGGCAATCAGCCCCAGCATTTT.

This clone was observed a single time. V gene TRBV6-6 combines with J gene TRBJ2-2; perhaps TRBD2 as D (5 bases). The CDR3 has 16 amino acids. V was trimmed by 7 bases and J by 3 bases, leaving 18 bases between them. Germline assignment: CDR1 MNHNY and CDR2 SVGAGI (reference sequence). DNA of the CDR3: TGTGCCAGCACAACCCCCCGCACGGGGTACACCGGGGAGCTGTTTTTT. Its translation is CASTTPRTGYTGELFF.

This clone came up once. This chain links TRBV18 with TRBJ2-3; D not resolved. V was pared by 4 bases and J by 1 base, with 9 bases between. CDR3 size: 14 residues. Germline assignment: CDR1 KGHSH and CDR2 LQKENI. CDR3 amino acids: CASSRNAGTDTQYF. CDR3 sequence (DNA): TGTGCCAGCTCACGAAACGCAGGCACAGATACGCAGTATTTT.

The rearrangement joins TRBV27 to TRBJ1-4; D unclear. Deletions cut 6 bases from V and 0 bases from J, with 5 bases between. The CDR3 spans 13 residues. Germline V CDR1 and CDR2: MNHEY, SMNVEV (reference sequence). The CDR3 nucleotides are TGTGCCAGCAGGAGTGCAACTAATGAAAAACTGTTTTTT. Translation gives CASRSATNEKLFF. The variable domain in full, with the rest retrieved from reference TRBV27 and TRBJ1-4, is EAQVTQNPRYLITVTGKKLTVTCSQNMNHEYMSWYRQDPGLGLRQIYYSMNVEVTDKGDVPEGYKVSRKEKRNFPLILESPSPNQTSLYFCASRSATNEKLFFGSGTQLSVL.

Notes on this clone: Other DNA sequences within the sample encode an identical CDR3. The genes are TRBV5-4 and TRBJ2-2, with D perhaps TRBD2 (6 bases). With 1 base removed from V and 0 bases from J, the gap between germline ends came to 10 bases. Germline values: CDR1 SGHNT, CDR2 YYREEE (reference sequence). This CDR3 is built from 16 residues. The CDR3 region is CASSLFGGANTGELFF. The CDR3 DNA reads TGTGCCAGCAGCTTGTTTGGCGGGGCGAACACCGGGGAGCTGTTTTTT.

This chain uses TRBV5-5 with TRBJ1-3; D gene ambiguous. With 1 base removed from V and 6 bases from J, the gap between germline ends came to 14 bases. This CDR3 has 15 residues. In germline, CDR1 is SGHKS, CDR2 YYEKEE (reference sequence). CDR3: CASSLRTDLENTIYF. CDR3 nucleotides: TGTGCCAGCAGCTTGAGAACAGATTTGGAAAACACCATATATTTT.

This clone appeared once. The sample carries other DNA sequences with the same CDR3. This chain joins TRBV6-4 and TRBJ2-3, with TRBD1 matching over 7 bases. Germline loops: CDR1 MRHNA, CDR2 SNTAGT. The V gene end was trimmed by 2 bases and the J gene end by 4 bases; junction bases not matched to a gene: 3. CDR3 length equals 14 residues. CDR3 nucleotide sequence: TGTGCCAGCAGTGACGGGCAGGGGGCAGATACGCAGTATTTT. This encodes CASSDGQGADTQYF.

The CDR3 region is CASSLQGTDGYTF. CDR3 nucleotides: TGTGCCAGTAGTTTACAGGGTACGGATGGCTACACCTTC. This chain links TRBV19 with TRBJ1-2; D might be TRBD1 (6 bases). The CDR3 is 13 residues long. Germline V gene lookup returns CDR1 LNHDA and CDR2 SQIVND (reference sequence). Trimming took 5 bases from V and 6 from J, leaving 13 bases between them.

The chain employs TRBV6-5 and TRBJ2-7; 7 nucleotides line up with TRBD1. V gave up 5 bases and J gave up 0 bases; unmatched junction bases: 7. The CDR3 contains 15 residues. Germline V CDR1 and CDR2: MNHEY, SVGAGI. CDR3 nucleotides: TGTGCCAGCAGTCAGGACAGGATCGGCTCCTACGAGCAGTACGTC. This sequence encodes CASSQDRIGSYEQYV.

V gene TRBV4-3 combines with J gene TRBJ2-2, with D possibly TRBD1 on 6 matching bases. Germline V gene sequence: CDR1 LGHNA, CDR2 YSLEER. V was pared by 3 bases and J by 9 bases, with 11 bases between. The CDR3 spans 13 residues. The CDR3 region has the DNA TGCGCCAGCAGCCAGTCACAGGGTTGGGAGCTGTTTTTT. Translated, it gives CASSQSQGWELFF.

In DNA form, the CDR3 reads TGTGCCAGCAGTGTAGCGGGAGGGGGTGAGCAGTTCTTC. It specifies CASSVAGGGEQFF. V usage is TRBV6-4 and J usage is TRBJ2-1; 11 bases line up with TRBD2. V lost 4 bases to trimming and J lost 9 bases; unmatched junction nucleotides: 2. The CDR3 covers 13 residues. Germline V gene lookup returns CDR1 MRHNA and CDR2 SNTAGT.